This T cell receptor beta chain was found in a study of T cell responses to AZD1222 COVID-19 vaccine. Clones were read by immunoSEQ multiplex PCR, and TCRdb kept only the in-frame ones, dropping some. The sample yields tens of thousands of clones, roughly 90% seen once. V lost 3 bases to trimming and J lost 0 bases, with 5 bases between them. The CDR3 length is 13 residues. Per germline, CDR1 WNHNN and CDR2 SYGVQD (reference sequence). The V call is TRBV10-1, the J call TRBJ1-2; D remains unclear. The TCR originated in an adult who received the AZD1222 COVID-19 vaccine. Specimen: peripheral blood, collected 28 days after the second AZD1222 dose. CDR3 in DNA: TGCGCCAGCAGTGAAAAGACTAACTATGGCTACACCTTC. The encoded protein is CASSEKTNYGYTF.